Listed here is a single T cell receptor (beta chain). Its cognate antigen is unknown. The entry originates in a study of OX40 agonist ivuxolimab in advanced cancers. Study background: Ivuxolimab, which patients received intravenously every 2 weeks, was dosed at 0.01 to 10 mg/kg. Previous treatment with anti-PD-1, anti-PD-L1 or anti-CTLA-4 therapy was allowed; about 44% had received some.

The CDR3 has 15 amino acids. Germline loops: CDR1 SEHNR, CDR2 FQNEAQ (reference sequence). The V and J ends lost 4 bases and 3 bases, in that order; junction bases with no gene match: 4. Clones were read by immunoSEQ multiplex PCR, and TCRdb kept only the in-frame ones, dropping some. Of about 100,000 clones listed, over 75% are singletons. Study-wide results and caveats: CD8+ T cells (on average) carried more expanded clones than CD4+ T cells. At 0.1 to 3.0 mg/kg, clonal expansion of CD4+ and CD8+ blood T cells had occurred by week 6.

The sequencing here drew on CD4+ or CD8+ T cells sorted from blood, taken in a trial of the OX40 agonist ivuxolimab. V gene TRBV7-9 combines with J gene TRBJ2-1; TRBD2 matches 9 bases. This sequence originates from an adult with an advanced solid tumor such as melanoma, head and neck, liver or kidney cancer. CDR3 region: CASSYISGGYNEQFF. The DNA of the CDR3 is TGTGCCAGCAGCTATATTAGCGGGGGCTACAATGAGCAGTTCTTC.